A single sample is the source of the 11 T cell receptor beta chains below, sequenced in a study of beta chain features in type 1 diabetes. Study-level findings and limits: Significant though moderate, a shortening of TCRB CDR3s appeared in all four CD4+ subsets of Type 1 diabetes patients.

What these receptors recognize is not known. Expressed TCRB transcripts were sequenced after all isolated RNA was converted to cDNA. Here immunoSEQ multiplex PCR was the method, and the copy in TCRdb shows in-frame clones only, minus some. The sample lists 25,000 to 30,000 clones, around 60% occurring once. Input material: Tregs from blood. These receptor sequences come from a woman between 25 and 40 years old with type 1 diabetes.

V usage is TRBV7-6 and J usage is TRBJ2-5; 8 bases are shared with TRBD1. Germline loops: CDR1 SGHVS, CDR2 FNYEAQ. This CDR3 comprises 17 residues. V shed 5 bases, J shed 2 bases, and the junction held 13 bases outside the gene matches. The DNA for the CDR3 is TGTGCCAGCAGCCCCTGGACAGGGAGAATGGGTCAAGAGACCCAGTACTTC. This codes for CASSPWTGRMGQETQYF.

J is TRBJ2-1 and V is TRBV13; D might be TRBD2 (6 bases). Deletions cut 6 bases from V and 8 bases from J, with 23 bases between. There are 16 residues in the CDR3. Germline V lookup: CDR1 PRHDT, CDR2 FYEKMQ (reference sequence). In nucleotides, the CDR3 is TGTGCCAGCAGTCGACTCCGAACGGAGGGTGGCGATGAGCAGTTCTTC. Its protein is CASSRLRTEGGDEQFF.

This rearrangement joins TRBV7-9 to TRBJ2-3; no clear D. The ends were cut back, 1 base at V and 10 bases at J, with 12 bases in the middle. This CDR3 comprises 13 residues. Germline values: CDR1 SEHNR, CDR2 FQNEAQ (reference sequence). CDR3 region: CASSLVTVVPQYF. CDR3 nucleotide sequence: TGTGCCAGCAGCTTAGTTACAGTCGTGCCGCAGTATTTT.

The chain recombines TRBV15 with TRBJ2-1; TRBD2 agrees at 8 bases. Per the germline V gene, CDR1 is LNHNV and CDR2 is YYDKDF (reference sequence). The CDR3 has 17 amino acids. The V gene end was trimmed by 0 bases and the J gene end by 5 bases; junction bases not matched to a gene: 9. In DNA, the CDR3 is TGTGCCACCAGCAGAGATAAGGGGACTAGTAGGGACAATGAGCAGTTCTTC. It specifies CATSRDKGTSRDNEQFF. Using reference TRBV15 and TRBJ2-1 for the parts outside the CDR3, the full variable domain is DAMVIQNPRYQVTQFGKPVTLSCSQTLNHNVMYWYQQKSSQAPKLLFHYYDKDFNNEADTPDNFQSRRPNTSFCFLDIRSPGLGDTAMYLCATSRDKGTSRDNEQFFGPGTRLTVL.

This clone was detected a few times. V is TRBV9 and J is TRBJ2-5; D may be TRBD2 (6 bases). The V gene lost 6 bases and the J gene lost 5 bases, with 20 bases spanning the gap. CDR3 length: 15 residues. The germline V gene has CDR1 SGDLS and CDR2 YYNGEE. CDR3 sequence (DNA): TGTGCCAGCACTCCGACTATAGCGGAGGGGGAGACCCAGTACTTC. Its protein is CASTPTIAEGETQYF.

The gene calls are TRBV5-4 and TRBJ1-1, with TRBD1 matching 7 bases. V lost 3 bases to trimming and J lost 1 base; unmatched junction nucleotides: 3. The length of the CDR3 is 14 residues. CDR1 is SGHNT and CDR2 is YYREEE in the germline V gene (reference sequence). Here the CDR3 DNA reads TGTGCCAGCAGCTCCTACAGGGGGAACACTGAAGCTTTCTTT. Translating it yields CASSSYRGNTEAFF.

V usage is TRBV6-6 and J usage is TRBJ2-7, with D maybe TRBD2 (6 bases). The V end was cut by 8 bases, the J end by 2 bases, with 13 bases between. The CDR3 has 13 amino acids. Germline V gene sequence: CDR1 MNHNY, CDR2 SVGAGI (reference sequence). As DNA, the CDR3 is TGTGCCAGCGGGCCTAGCGAGACCTACGAGCAGTACTTC. Encoded protein: CASGPSETYEQYF.

The chain uses TRBV25-1 and TRBJ1-6, with D possibly matching TRBD1 (5 bases). This CDR3 region has 15 residues. The ends were cut back, 3 bases at V and 5 bases at J, with 11 bases in the middle. Germline V CDR1 and CDR2: MGHDK, SYGVNS. DNA of the CDR3: TGTGCCAGCAGTGATAGGGGCAGGGATAATTCACCCCTCCACTTT. This sequence encodes CASSDRGRDNSPLHF. Combining the CDR3 with reference TRBV25-1 and TRBJ1-6 gives the whole variable domain EADIYQTPRYLVIGTGKKITLECSQTMGHDKMYWYQQDPGMELHLIHYSYGVNSTEKGDLSSESTVSRIRTEHFPLTLESARPSHTSQYLCASSDRGRDNSPLHFGNGTRLTVT.

The gene calls are TRBV5-7 and TRBJ2-7; tentatively, D is TRBD1 (6 bases). TRBV5-7 is filed as an ORF, its function uncertain. This CDR3 comprises 16 residues. Trimming took 5 bases from V and 1 from J, leaving 19 bases between them. The CDR3 is CASRLGRGWCSYEQYF. In DNA, the CDR3 is TGTGCCAGCAGGCTTGGAAGGGGGTGGTGTTCCTACGAGCAGTACTTC.

This clone was seen a handful of times. CDR3 residues: CASSERGNYGYTF. The CDR3 DNA follows: TGTGCCAGCAGTGAACGGGGAAACTATGGCTACACCTTC. The chain carries TRBV6-1 and TRBJ1-2; unclear D gene. The CDR3 has 13 residues. The V end lost 2 bases, the J end lost 2 bases, and 6 bases lay between the germline ends. The V gene's germline CDR1 is MNHNS and CDR2 SASEGT.

Only a few counts were recorded for this clone. The chain joins TRBV4-1 to TRBJ2-1; 10 bases are shared with TRBD2. This CDR3 contains 16 residues. V dropped 1 base and J dropped 1; count of bases not matched to a gene: 1. CDR1 and CDR2 (germline): MGHRA, YSYEKL. This chain's CDR3 is CASSQGTSGSYNEQFF. CDR3 nucleotide sequence: TGCGCCAGCAGCCAAGGGACTAGCGGTTCCTACAATGAGCAGTTCTTC.